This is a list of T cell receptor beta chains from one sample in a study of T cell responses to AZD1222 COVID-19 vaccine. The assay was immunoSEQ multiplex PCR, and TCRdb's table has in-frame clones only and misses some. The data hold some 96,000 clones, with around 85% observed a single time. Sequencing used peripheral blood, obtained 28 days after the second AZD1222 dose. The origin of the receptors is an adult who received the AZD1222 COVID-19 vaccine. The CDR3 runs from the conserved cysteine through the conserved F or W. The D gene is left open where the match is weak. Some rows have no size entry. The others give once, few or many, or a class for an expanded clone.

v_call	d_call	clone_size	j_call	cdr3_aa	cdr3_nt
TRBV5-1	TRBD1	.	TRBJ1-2	CASSRDRDGGYTF	TGCGCCAGCAGCCGCGACAGGGACGGCGGCTACACCTTC
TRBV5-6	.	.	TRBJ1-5	CASSFSGLNQPQHF	TGTGCCAGCAGCTTTTCGGGGTTAAATCAGCCCCAGCATTTT
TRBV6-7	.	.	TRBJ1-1	CASRPSLTGNMNTEAFF	TGTGCCAGCAGACCAAGCCTGACAGGTAACATGAACACTGAAGCTTTCTTT
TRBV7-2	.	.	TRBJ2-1	CASSDGNRNEQFF	TGTGCCAGCAGCGATGGAAATAGAAATGAGCAGTTCTTC
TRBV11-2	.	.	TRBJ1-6	CASSPGPNSPLHF	TGTGCCAGCAGCCCTGGACCGAATTCACCCCTCCACTTT
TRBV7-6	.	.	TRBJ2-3	CASSLSGSGSSTDTQYF	TGTGCCAGCAGCTTATCTGGTTCGGGGTCTAGCACAGATACGCAGTATTTT
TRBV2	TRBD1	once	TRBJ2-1	CASTQGGVGRNEQFF	TGTGCCAGCACACAGGGGGGAGTAGGCCGCAATGAGCAGTTCTTC
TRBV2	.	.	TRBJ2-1	CASRNNEQFF	TGTGCCAGCCGAAACAATGAGCAGTTCTTC
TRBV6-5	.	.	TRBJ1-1	CASSYGRENTEAFF	TGTGCCAGCAGTTATGGGAGGGAGAACACTGAAGCTTTCTTT
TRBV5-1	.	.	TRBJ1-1	CASRRQAIGDTEAFF	TGCGCCAGTCGCCGACAGGCAATAGGGGACACTGAAGCTTTCTTT
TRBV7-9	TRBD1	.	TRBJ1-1	CASSTTGTGKTEAFF	TGTGCCAGCAGCACTACCGGGACAGGGAAGACTGAAGCTTTCTTT
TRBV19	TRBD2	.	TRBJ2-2	CASSSSSGIAGELFF	TGTGCCAGTAGTTCGTCGAGCGGGATCGCCGGGGAGCTGTTTTTT
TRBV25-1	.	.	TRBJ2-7	CASLDLGEQYF	TGTGCCAGCCTCGACTTGGGGGAGCAGTACTTC
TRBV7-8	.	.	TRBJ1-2	CASSLAAGVGGYTF	TGTGCCAGCAGCTTAGCGGCAGGAGTGGGCGGCTACACCTTC
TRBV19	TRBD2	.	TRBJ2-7	CASSIESFGLAGNFYEQYF	TGTGCCAGTAGTATTGAGTCATTCGGGCTAGCGGGGAACTTCTACGAGCAGTACTTC
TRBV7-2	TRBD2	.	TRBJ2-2	CASSSAPWSGGAIGELFF	TGTGCCAGCAGCTCCGCTCCCTGGAGCGGGGGGGCGATCGGGGAGCTGTTTTTT
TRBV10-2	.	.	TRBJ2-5	CASRRDRTQYF	TGCGCCAGCAGAAGAGATAGGACCCAGTACTTC
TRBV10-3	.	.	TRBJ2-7	CAIGPDSYEQYF	TGTGCCATCGGGCCAGACTCCTACGAGCAGTACTTC
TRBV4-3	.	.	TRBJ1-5	CASRAGHLSNQPQHF	TGCGCCAGCAGGGCCGGACACCTTAGCAATCAGCCCCAGCATTTT
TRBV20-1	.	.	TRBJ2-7	CSAEQGPLRYF	TGCAGTGCTGAGCAGGGTCCTTTGCGTTACTTC